This T cell receptor beta chain was sequenced in a study of CD8 T cells in ankylosing spondylitis. The CDR3 has 15 amino acids. With 8 bases clipped from V and 2 bases from J, the junction kept 8 bases outside the gene matches. The germline CDR1 and CDR2 sequences are SGHTA and FQGNSA. As for this clonotype: The antigen is not known.

Libraries of TCR beta came from quantitative 5'-RACE with molecular barcodes. Using its own MiXCR run on the 5' RACE reads, TCRdb lists one record per CDR3 protein. The sample records around 480,000 distinct CDR3 sequences, under 20% being singletons. General study points: Peripheral blood held disease-linked clones only at relatively low frequency, and these were CD8+. Significant enrichment of disease-linked clones was reported in matched ankylosing spondylitis synovial fluid. A motif of roughly eight highly homologous TCR beta variants was seen as apparently characteristic of ankylosing spondylitis blood.

The receptor comes from a male donor with ankylosing spondylitis. J is TRBJ2-1 and V is TRBV7-2; 8 bases are a match to TRBD2. Sequencing was carried out using blood, either unsorted or a sorted T cell fraction (not recorded which). The CDR3 is CASGPDSGAYNEQFF. CDR3 nucleotides: TGTGCCAGCGGACCGGATAGCGGGGCCTACAATGAGCAGTTCTTC.